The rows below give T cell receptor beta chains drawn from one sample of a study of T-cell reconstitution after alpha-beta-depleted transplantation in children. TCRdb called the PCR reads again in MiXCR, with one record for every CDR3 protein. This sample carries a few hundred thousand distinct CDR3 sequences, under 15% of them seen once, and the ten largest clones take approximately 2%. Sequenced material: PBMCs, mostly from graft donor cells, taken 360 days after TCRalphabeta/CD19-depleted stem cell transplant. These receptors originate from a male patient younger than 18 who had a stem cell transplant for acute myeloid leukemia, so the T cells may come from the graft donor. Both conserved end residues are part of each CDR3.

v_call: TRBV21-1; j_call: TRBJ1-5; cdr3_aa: CASSKVDTGLIHWLYSNQPQHF
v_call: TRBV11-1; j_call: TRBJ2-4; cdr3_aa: CASSFPPGEEAKNIQYF
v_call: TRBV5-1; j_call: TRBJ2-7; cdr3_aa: CASSGTISYEQYF
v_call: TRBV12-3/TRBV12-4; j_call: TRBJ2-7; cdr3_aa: CASSTRQGRDSYEQYF
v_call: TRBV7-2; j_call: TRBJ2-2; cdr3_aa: CASSYSGSRTGELFF
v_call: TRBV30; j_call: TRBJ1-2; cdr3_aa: CAWSIRGLGGYTF
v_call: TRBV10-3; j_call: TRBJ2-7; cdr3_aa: CAISVIGDSYEQYF
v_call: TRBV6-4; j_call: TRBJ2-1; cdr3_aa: CASSVDWLAYNEQFF
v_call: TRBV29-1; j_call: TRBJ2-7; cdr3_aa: CSVVGGLQDNLYEQYF
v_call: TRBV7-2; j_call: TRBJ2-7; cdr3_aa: CASSFLGLADYEQYF
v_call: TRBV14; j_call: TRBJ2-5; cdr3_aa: CASSQVRPGETQYF
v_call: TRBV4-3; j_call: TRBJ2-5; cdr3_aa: CASSQENRARETQYF
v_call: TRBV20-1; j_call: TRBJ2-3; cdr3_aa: CSAEELVSSTDTQYF
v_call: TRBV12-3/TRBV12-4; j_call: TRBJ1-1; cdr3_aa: CASSFNGRGEAFF
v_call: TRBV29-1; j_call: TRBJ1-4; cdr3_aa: CSVIPGTGNEKLFF
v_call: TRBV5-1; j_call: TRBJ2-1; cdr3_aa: CASSLEGGRTYNEQFF
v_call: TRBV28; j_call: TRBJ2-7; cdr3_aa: CASSLPGLLNEQYF
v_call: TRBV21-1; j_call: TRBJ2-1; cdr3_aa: CASTGLAGGNNEQFF
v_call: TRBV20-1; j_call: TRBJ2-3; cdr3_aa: CSANLLAGGTFTDTQYF
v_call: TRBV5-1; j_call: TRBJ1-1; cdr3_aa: CASTDRGWTEAFF
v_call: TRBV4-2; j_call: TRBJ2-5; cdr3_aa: CASSQEGQETQYF
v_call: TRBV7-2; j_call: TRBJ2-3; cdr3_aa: CASSPAGQGTTDTQYF
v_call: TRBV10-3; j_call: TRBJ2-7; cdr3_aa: CANYFGERTGSMGYEQYF
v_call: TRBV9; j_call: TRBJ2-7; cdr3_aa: CASSVAAQASSYEQYF
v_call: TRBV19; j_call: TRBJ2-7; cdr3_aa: CASRVDSVSSYEQYF
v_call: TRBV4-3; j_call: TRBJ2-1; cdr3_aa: CASSQEGLSSYNEQFF
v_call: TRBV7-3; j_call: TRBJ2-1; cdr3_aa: CASSPQGLAGGPIYNEQFF
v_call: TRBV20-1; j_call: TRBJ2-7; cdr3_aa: CSASGGVPYEQYF
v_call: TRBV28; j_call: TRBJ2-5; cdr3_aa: CASSSSGSRGWTQYF
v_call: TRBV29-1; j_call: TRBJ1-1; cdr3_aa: CSVRAGTGGTEAFF
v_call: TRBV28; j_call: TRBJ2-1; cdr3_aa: CASSFGPAGVIYNEQFF
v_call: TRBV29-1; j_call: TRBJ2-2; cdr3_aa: CSVGGGMNTGELFF
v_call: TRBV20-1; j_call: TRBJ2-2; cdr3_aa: CSASHGGFSGIPRELFF
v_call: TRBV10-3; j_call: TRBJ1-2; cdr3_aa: CAISFGRDSLYGYTF
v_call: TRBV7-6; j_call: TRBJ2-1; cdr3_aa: CASSMGLAGYNEQFF
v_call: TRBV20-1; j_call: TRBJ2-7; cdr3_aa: CSARGSQGPLNEQYF
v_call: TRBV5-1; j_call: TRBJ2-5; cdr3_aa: CASMGGWGQETQYF
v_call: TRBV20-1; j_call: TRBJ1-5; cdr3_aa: CSARRRVPDSNQPQHF
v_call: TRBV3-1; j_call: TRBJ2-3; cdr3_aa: CASSRHTPGGRTQYF
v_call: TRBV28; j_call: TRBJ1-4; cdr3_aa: CASSVLAGATNEKLFF
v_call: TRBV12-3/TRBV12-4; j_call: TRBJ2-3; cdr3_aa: CASSYGIAGSTDTQYF
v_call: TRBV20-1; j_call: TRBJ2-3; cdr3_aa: CSAPEGRDTDTQYF
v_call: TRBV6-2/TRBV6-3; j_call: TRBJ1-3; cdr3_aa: CASSYSEGSGNTIYF
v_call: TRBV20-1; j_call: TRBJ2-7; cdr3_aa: CSATRASYEQYF
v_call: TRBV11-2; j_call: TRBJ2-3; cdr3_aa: CASSRSGPLGADTQYF
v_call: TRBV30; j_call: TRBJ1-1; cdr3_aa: CAWSGTGGTEAFF
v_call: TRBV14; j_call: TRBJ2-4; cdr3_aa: CASSQWLAHGIQYF
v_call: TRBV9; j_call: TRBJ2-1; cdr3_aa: CASSAETNPQFF
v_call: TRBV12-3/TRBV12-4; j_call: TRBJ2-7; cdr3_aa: CASSTTPGSLIEQYF